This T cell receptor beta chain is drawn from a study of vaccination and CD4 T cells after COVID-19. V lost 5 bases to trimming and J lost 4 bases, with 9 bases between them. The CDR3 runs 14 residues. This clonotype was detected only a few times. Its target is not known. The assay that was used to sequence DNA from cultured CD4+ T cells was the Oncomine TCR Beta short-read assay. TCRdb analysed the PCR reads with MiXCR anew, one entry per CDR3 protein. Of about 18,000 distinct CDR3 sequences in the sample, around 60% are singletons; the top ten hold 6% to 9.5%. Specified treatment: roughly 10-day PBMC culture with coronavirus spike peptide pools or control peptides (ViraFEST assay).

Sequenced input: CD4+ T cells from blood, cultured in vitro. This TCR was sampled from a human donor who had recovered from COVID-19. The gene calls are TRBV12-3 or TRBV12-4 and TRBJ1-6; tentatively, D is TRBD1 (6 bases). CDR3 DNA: TGTGCCAGCAGTCGGACAGCATATAATTCACCCCTCCACTTT. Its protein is CASSRTAYNSPLHF.